This TCR beta chain was retrieved from a study of T cell clusters in autoimmune cytopenias. Findings and caveats of the study: TRB repertoire shifts in secondary cytopenia and chronic lymphocytic leukemia mostly reflected lymphoma, not autoimmunity.

Some 38,000 genome equivalents of blood DNA were amplified for TRB. One tube held mixed TRB-A and TRB-B primer pools for touch-down PCR. TCRdb reprocessed the multiplex PCR reads and reports one entry per CDR3 protein, with no DNA. The sample totals roughly 4,200 distinct CDR3 sequences; its top ten clones hold 20%. Judged by frequency, this clonotype is medium-sized (0.01 to 0.1%). The antigen remains unidentified. These data were likewise used in another study, on T cell repertoires in aging, cancer and after chemotherapy. That paper states: Clear clonal overlap appeared across healthy donor samples taken over several months to years. About 9 million TCR reads were in the whole dataset. In each cancer cohort, median generation probability increased across chemotherapy, suggesting thymic output rebounded.

The sequence was obtained from a human donor in good health. The specimen was peripheral blood.

This chain's CDR3 is CASSLGLFYGYTF. The J gene is TRBJ1-2, the V gene TRBV12-3 or TRBV12-4. CDR3 size: 13 residues.